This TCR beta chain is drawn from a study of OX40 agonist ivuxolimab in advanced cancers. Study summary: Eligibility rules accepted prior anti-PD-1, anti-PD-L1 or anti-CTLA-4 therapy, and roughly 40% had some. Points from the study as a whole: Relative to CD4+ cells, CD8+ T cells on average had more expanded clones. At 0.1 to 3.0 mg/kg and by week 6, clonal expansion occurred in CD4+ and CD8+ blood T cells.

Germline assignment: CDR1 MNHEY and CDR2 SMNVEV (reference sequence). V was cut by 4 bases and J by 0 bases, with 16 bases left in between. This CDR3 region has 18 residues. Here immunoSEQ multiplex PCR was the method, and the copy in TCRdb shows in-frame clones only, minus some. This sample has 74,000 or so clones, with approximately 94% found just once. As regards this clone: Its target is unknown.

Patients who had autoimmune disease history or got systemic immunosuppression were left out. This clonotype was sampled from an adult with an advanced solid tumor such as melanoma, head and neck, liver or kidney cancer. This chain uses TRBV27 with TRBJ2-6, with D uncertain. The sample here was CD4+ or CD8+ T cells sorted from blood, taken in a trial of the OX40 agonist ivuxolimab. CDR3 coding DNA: TGTGCCAGCAGTTCCTTGACGGATTATAGCTCTGGGGCCAACGTCCTGACTTTC. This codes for CASSSLTDYSSGANVLTF.